Here is one T cell receptor beta chain with its context. What this receptor recognizes is not known. No much larger clone exists at a distance of one base, and base qualities are not known. The data derive from a study of OX40 agonist ivuxolimab in advanced cancers. With respect to the entire study: Ivuxolimab was an agonistic, fully human IgG2 monoclonal antibody directed against OX40 (CD134), a costimulatory receptor. Intravenous ivuxolimab was administered to patients every 2 weeks at six dose levels: 0.01, 0.1, 0.3, 1.5, 3 and 10 mg/kg. Prior anti-PD-1, anti-PD-L1 or anti-CTLA-4 therapy was permitted, and checkpoint inhibitors had been received by 40% to 50% of dose-escalation patients. In the dose-escalation cohort, 70% to 90% of patients were male, and the mean age was 60 years with a range of roughly 23 to 90. Of the roughly 51 patients in dose escalation, approximately 20 had hepatocellular carcinoma, about 15 had melanoma, 9 had renal cell carcinoma and 9 had head and neck cancer. Peripheral TCRbeta sequencing aimed to test whether ivuxolimab altered TCR sequence diversity and caused clonal T-cell expansion. Partial responses occurred in three dose-escalation patients, of whom one had hepatocellular carcinoma and two had cutaneous melanoma. The paper covers the monotherapy dose-escalation part of the phase I ivuxolimab trial, which included N ≈ 50 patients.

Patients with autoimmune disease history or receiving systemic immunosuppression were excluded from the trial. Peripheral blood for TCR sequencing was drawn from every dose cohort at baseline, at cycle 4 day 1 and at cycle 7 day 1. The samples were drawn from a first-in-human, open-label, multicenter phase I dose-escalation trial of ivuxolimab. Adults with locally advanced or metastatic melanoma, renal cell, hepatocellular, or head and neck squamous cell carcinoma were enrolled in the trial. CD4+ and CD8+ T cells were sorted separately from peripheral blood before TCR sequencing. Study-wide conclusions, independent of this receptor: Clonal expansion of both CD4+ and CD8+ blood T cells was observed from baseline to week 6 at doses 0.1 to 3.0 mg/kg. The antigen specificity of the clonally expanded peripheral T cells was not determined. Low levels of normalized T-cell clonal expansion were also seen in some patients who did not respond. In the 0.1-3.0 mg/kg groups, partial responders were among the patients with the lowest normalized peripheral clonal expansion, particularly in CD8+ T cells. After ivuxolimab, expanded clones were on average more numerous among CD8+ T cells than among CD4+ T cells.

The trim is 6 bases for V and 1 base for J, with a gap of 16 bases between the germline ends. In the germline V gene, CDR1 corresponds to MNHNS and CDR2 to SASEGT. Measured from the cysteine to the phenylalanine, the CDR3 is 15 residues long. The kept DNA is CDR3 alone, 45 bases in frame from the first base. Genomic DNA was isolated from the sorted cells so that the TCRbeta CDR3 region could be sequenced. The immunoSEQ Assay was used to sequence the TCRbeta CDR3 regions. TCRdb re-hosts the immuneACCESS table, in-frame sequences only. Its copies lack some clones; in the studies checked, an unresolved V gene accounts for under half of them, and the cause for the rest is not known. Within this sample are 65,000 to 95,000 clones, with about nine tenths of them counted one time only. Approximately 6.2% of the sample goes to the ten largest clones.

This clonotype originated in an adult with an advanced solid tumor such as melanoma, head and neck, liver or kidney cancer. The sequencing used CD4+ or CD8+ T cells sorted from blood, collected in a trial of the OX40 agonist ivuxolimab. This receptor chain uses TRBV6-1 and TRBJ2-7; the D segment is perhaps TRBD1 or TRBD2, each sharing 6 matched bases. The CDR3: CASSDGGGLSYEQYF. The DNA sequence is given as TGTGCCAGCAGCGACGGAGGGGGGCTGTCCTACGAGCAGTACTTC.